This T cell receptor beta chain is drawn from a study of T cells in Graves' hyperthyroidism and ophthalmopathy. The wider study: Peripheral blood specimens were obtained at initial diagnosis, prior to any treatment.

RNA transcripts gave rise to amplified TCR beta CDR3 regions. The TCR CDR3 first-round RT-PCR relied on the HTBI primer set. Using its own MiXCR run on the multiplex PCR reads, TCRdb lists one record per CDR3 protein. The sample contains about 420,000 distinct CDR3 sequences, approximately 13% of which appear only once. This CDR3 comprises 13 residues. Trimming left V 7 bases short and J 3 bases short, with 12 bases between. This clonotype was picked up many times. The sequence was obtained from a woman aged 18-35 years with Graves' hyperthyroidism. The sample comprised blood. The genes are TRBV12-3 or TRBV12-4 and TRBJ1-2; D is perhaps TRBD1 (6 bases). The CDR3 loop is CASTGTFYYGYTF. Here the CDR3 DNA reads TGTGCCAGCACGGGGACATTTTACTATGGCTACACCTTC.